These T cell receptor beta chains were read from a single sample in a study of shared clonotypes between healthy human individuals. TCRdb's copy holds only in-frame clones and misses some; the assay was immunoSEQ multiplex PCR. The top ten clones hold less than 40% of a sample with approximately 710,000 clones, about 90% of them seen once. Sequenced input: memory CD8+ T cells from PBMCs. These receptors came from a man in his late teens or twenties in good health. Some clones in this sample may be carry-over from other donors' samples. CDR3s include the opening cysteine and the closing phenylalanine or tryptophan. Clone size, where shown, is once, few, many, or a class for clones that have expanded.

J gene,V gene,clone size,CDR3 protein
TRBJ2-1,TRBV7-9,-,CASSFRLAGDNEQFF
TRBJ1-2,TRBV6-4,-,CASSPTGFNYGYTF
TRBJ2-1,TRBV9,-,CASSGLRVAVPHLEESYNEQFF
TRBJ2-7,TRBV10-3,-,CAISVGTSGSYEQYF
TRBJ1-5,TRBV5-3,-,CARSLRQGVSNQPQHF
TRBJ1-1,TRBV7-8,few,CASSLARGLEAFF
TRBJ2-7,TRBV4-1,-,CASSSGLAYEQYF
TRBJ1-1,TRBV29-1,-,CSAIGGGVAFF
TRBJ2-3,TRBV29-1,-,CSGQGEYTQYF
TRBJ1-2,TRBV28,-,CASSLTGTLANYGYTF
TRBJ2-1,TRBV27,-,CASSHPPDSEYYNEQFF
TRBJ1-1,TRBV27,-,CASSFMEGTEAFF
TRBJ2-7,TRBV30,-,CAWRLTSGGLYEQYF
TRBJ2-3,TRBV5-1,-,CASSLVMGGSTDTQYF
TRBJ1-2,TRBV4-1,-,CASRPSGTNYGYTF
TRBJ2-3,TRBV7-9,-,CASSLVAGGIDTQYF
TRBJ1-6,TRBV7-9,-,CASSLLRGLSYNSPLHF
TRBJ2-7,TRBV28,once,CASSRPGTHYEQYF
TRBJ2-1,TRBV11-2,-,CASSLAGREQFF
TRBJ2-1,TRBV15,many,CATKDSRSYNEQFF
TRBJ2-7,TRBV5-1,-,CASSVGPPSYEQYF
TRBJ2-7,TRBV29-1,-,CSGRESYEQYF
TRBJ2-1,TRBV10-2,-,CASSGGGWSYNEQFF
TRBJ1-2,TRBV28,-,CASRLWGYGYTF
TRBJ2-3,TRBV30,-,CASPGLAGEGTDTQYF
TRBJ2-1,TRBV5-1,-,CASSRGGAGIYNEQFF
TRBJ1-5,TRBV7-2,-,CASSLVGGRAVQPQHF
TRBJ1-2,TRBV28,-,CASSASGANYGYTF
TRBJ1-5,TRBV28,-,CASSYLRNSPQPQHF
TRBJ2-1,TRBV7-9,-,CASSPSSPASSEQFF
TRBJ2-1,TRBV7-9,-,CASSFRRAGGSYNEQFF
TRBJ1-5,TRBV18,-,CASSLRRYSNQPQHF
TRBJ2-7,TRBV28,-,CASSSPGEQYF
TRBJ2-3,TRBV11-2,-,CAVEKVAGSTDTQYF
TRBJ1-1,TRBV5-8,-,CASSLTYRDTEAFF
TRBJ2-7,TRBV7-2,-,CASSLTDRGKYGFYEQYF
TRBJ2-7,TRBV12-5,-,CASGRASGMVEQYF
TRBJ1-5,TRBV5-1,-,CASSWTRGINQPQHF
TRBJ2-4,TRBV5-6,-,CASSLGQSANIQYF
TRBJ2-7,TRBV7-6,-,CASSPGLAGPSYEQYF
TRBJ1-5,TRBV6-5,-,CASSSIIHNQPQHF
TRBJ2-5,TRBV9,-,CASSASGLQETQYF
TRBJ1-1,TRBV28,-,CASSSAQGPNTEAFF
TRBJ2-7,TRBV7-9,-,CASSGPGTGRHEQYF
TRBJ2-3,TRBV7-9,-,CASSSLGQGWDTQYF
TRBJ2-4,TRBV5-4,-,CASSLGLAGGNIQYF
TRBJ1-3,TRBV4-3,-,CASSPGVRGRGNTIYF
TRBJ1-1,TRBV27,-,CASSTYRGRDTEAFF
TRBJ2-7,TRBV9,-,CASSPWGGRAYEQYF
TRBJ1-1,TRBV19,-,CASSVDRGHTEAFF
TRBJ2-5,TRBV6-1,-,CASSEGQVAGARETQYF
TRBJ2-7,TRBV10-3,once,CAITRGLAGTYEQYF
TRBJ2-1,TRBV9,-,CASSVGDYYNEQFF
TRBJ1-4,TRBV15,-,CATSRVGQTNEKLFF
TRBJ1-1,TRBV7-6,-,CASTILITGTGMNTEAFF
TRBJ2-4,TRBV9,few,CASSAGGGGNIQYF
TRBJ1-1,TRBV7-3,-,CASRATSNTEAFF
TRBJ2-1,TRBV9,-,CASSLGLAGGTSYNEQFF